This T cell receptor beta chain was recorded in a study of patients and donors after allogeneic stem cell transplantation. This CDR3 region has 17 residues. From germline, CDR1 is SEHNR and CDR2 FQNEAQ (reference sequence). After removal of 5 bases from V and 7 bases from J, the junction contained 17 bases not matched to a gene. A single record per CDR3 protein comes from TCRdb applying MiXCR to the RT-PCR reads. The sample carries about 230,000 distinct CDR3 sequences, roughly an eighth recorded once. The chain carries TRBV7-9 and TRBJ2-7, with 10 bases fitting TRBD2. Sequenced: blood, either unsorted or a sorted T cell fraction (not recorded which). This TCR derives from a human donor who was either an allogeneic HSCT recipient or a stem cell or donor lymphocyte infusion donor (not recorded which). It is not recorded whose cells these are; they may come from a transplant donor. In DNA form, the CDR3 reads TGTGCCAGCAGCGAACCCTTAGCGGGGGGCCACCGGAGGGAGCAGTACTTC. This sequence encodes CASSEPLAGGHRREQYF.